One sample yielded the 13 T cell receptor beta chains listed below, sequenced in a study of CD8+ T cells in alopecia areata. Treatment given: oral pan-JAK inhibitor, 5-10 mg twice daily. Reverse transcribed after extraction, RNA yielded cDNA as the sequencing template. Produced via immunoSEQ multiplex PCR; TCRdb's table is partial and in-frame only. There are 110,000 or so clones in the sample; roughly 50% occur only once, and around 3.4% lies in the top ten. The sample consisted of CD4+ T cells sorted from blood, taken at week 24, from a patient treated with tofacitinib. The receptors derive from a human donor with alopecia areata.

The CDR3 protein is CASSWEPNQPQHF. In DNA form, the CDR3 reads TGCGCCAGCAGCTGGGAGCCCAATCAGCCCCAGCATTTT. The chain combines TRBV5-1 with TRBJ1-5; D gene unclear. V lost 3 bases and J 3 bases, leaving 7 bases between the germline ends. The germline V gene encodes CDR1 SGHRS and CDR2 YFSETQ. The CDR3 loop spans 13 amino acids.

This chain links TRBV7-9 with TRBJ1-5; a possible D gene is TRBD1 (6 bases). The CDR3 length is 12 residues. The germline V and J ends were trimmed by 5 bases and 14 bases, with 16 bases remaining between them. CDR1 is SEHNR, CDR2 FQNEAQ, per germline (reference sequence). DNA for the CDR3: TGTGCCAGCAGCCCGGACGACAGGACGAAGCATTTT. Its protein product is CASSPDDRTKHF.

The chain recombines TRBV4-3 with TRBJ1-2; D unclear. CDR1 is LGHNA and CDR2 is YSLEER in the germline V gene. The CDR3 sequence is 15 residues long. V lost 0 bases and J 8 bases, leaving 16 bases between the germline ends. DNA for the CDR3: TGCGCCAGCAGCCAAGATTGGGTTGGAGGGAGCGGCTACACCTTC. It translates to CASSQDWVGGSGYTF.

This chain links TRBV30 with TRBJ1-3, with unresolved D. Germline-derived CDR1 and CDR2 are GTSNPN and SVGIG (reference sequence). The CDR3 covers 13 residues. The V and J ends lost 1 base and 4 bases respectively, with 8 bases between them. For the CDR3, the DNA is TGTGCCTGGAGTGGATCTCAGGGAAACACCATATATTTT. Translated: CAWSGSQGNTIYF.

This sequence joins TRBV25-1 and TRBJ2-1; weak D call: TRBD2 (5 bases). The CDR3 totals 16 residues. V lost 6 bases to trimming and J lost 2 bases, with 17 bases between them. The germline V gene has CDR1 MGHDK and CDR2 SYGVNS. The CDR3 region is CASSGVGTGTYNEQFF. In nucleotides, the CDR3 is TGTGCCAGCAGCGGGGTGGGCACCGGCACCTACAATGAGCAGTTCTTC.

In the case of this clone: At one end the junction does not follow the germline gene, possibly because of a read error. This chain links TRBV7-7 with TRBJ2-2; 8 nucleotides match TRBD2. Germline V CDR1 and CDR2: SSHAT, FNYEAQ (reference sequence). This CDR3 has 16 residues. The CDR3 sequence is CASSLLAGSNTGELFF. As DNA, the CDR3 is TGTGCTAGCAGCTTATTAGCGGGGTCGAACACCGGGGAGCTGTTTTTT.

The chain employs TRBV28 and TRBJ1-5, with TRBD1 as a possible D gene (6 bases). The CDR3 loop spans 14 amino acids. V lost 5 bases, J lost 6 bases, and 14 bases lay in between. Germline values: CDR1 MDHEN, CDR2 SYDVKM. CDR3 sequence: CASSTNRDAQPQHF. As DNA, the CDR3 is TGTGCCAGCAGTACCAACAGGGATGCTCAGCCCCAGCATTTT. Full variable domain (rest looked up from reference TRBV28 and TRBJ1-5): DVKVTQSSRYLVKRTGEKVFLECVQDMDHENMFWYRQDPGLGLRLIYFSYDVKMKEKGDIPEGYSVSREKKERFSLILESASTNQTSMYLCASSTNRDAQPQHFGDGTRLSIL.

The chain has TRBV5-5 and TRBJ1-3, with 7 bases lining up with TRBD1. J gave up 3 bases and V 0 bases, and 6 bases lay outside the gene matches. This CDR3 has 16 amino acids. Germline loops: CDR1 SGHKS, CDR2 YYEKEE (reference sequence). CDR3 DNA: TGTGCCAGCAGCTTGGTGATTGGACAGGTTGGAAACACCATATATTTT. Translation: CASSLVIGQVGNTIYF.

The chain combines TRBV11-3 with TRBJ2-7; 12 bases are a match to TRBD1. The ends lost 7 bases at V and 6 bases at J; junction bases unmatched: 16. This CDR3 has 17 amino acids. CDR1 and CDR2 from the germline V gene are SGHNT and YENEEA. The CDR3 DNA follows: TGTGCCAGCACCCCGGGGAAGGGACAGGGGGCTCCGGGCGAGCAGTACTTC. This translates into CASTPGKGQGAPGEQYF.

The rearrangement uses TRBV2 and TRBJ1-4; 12 bases fit TRBD1. The CDR3 loop spans 15 amino acids. Germline lookup yields CDR1 SNHLY and CDR2 FYNNEI. Trimming at V came to 6 bases and at J to 7 bases, leaving 6 bases not matched to a gene. Here the CDR3 DNA reads TGTGCCAGCAGGCCTGGGACAGGGGGCGGTGAAAAACTGTTTTTT. Its protein is CASRPGTGGGEKLFF.

The chain is built from TRBV7-8 and TRBJ2-7; D is unclear. Germline V CDR1 and CDR2: SGHVS, FQNEAQ. The length of the CDR3 is 12 residues. V was cut by 0 bases and J by 3 bases, with 3 bases left in between. The CDR3 DNA sequence: TGTGCCAGCAGCTTAGCGCTCTACGAGCAGTACTTC. This encodes CASSLALYEQYF. Full variable domain (outside the CDR3, taken from reference TRBV7-8 and TRBJ2-7): GAGVSQSPRYKVAKRGQDVALRCDPISGHVSLFWYQQALGQGPEFLTYFQNEAQLDKSGLPSDRFFAERPEGSVSTLKIQRTQQEDSAVYLCASSLALYEQYFGPGTRLTVT.

V usage is TRBV4-2 and J usage is TRBJ1-1, with D uncertain. Germline V gene data show CDR1 as LGHNA and CDR2 as YNFKEQ. The ends were cut back, 0 bases at V and 4 bases at J, with 9 bases in the middle. The CDR3 is 14 residues long. CDR3: CASSQDLGRTEAFF. DNA for the CDR3: TGTGCCAGCAGCCAAGATCTTGGCCGCACTGAAGCTTTCTTT.

V usage is TRBV29-1 and J usage is TRBJ2-2; 9 bases align to TRBD1. Germline CDR1 and CDR2: SQVTM and ANQGSEA. This CDR3 region has 14 residues. V gave up 5 bases and J gave up 2 bases; unmatched junction bases: 3. The CDR3 nucleotides read TGCAGCGTTCGGGACAGGGCCAACACCGGGGAGCTGTTTTTT. Residues: CSVRDRANTGELFF.